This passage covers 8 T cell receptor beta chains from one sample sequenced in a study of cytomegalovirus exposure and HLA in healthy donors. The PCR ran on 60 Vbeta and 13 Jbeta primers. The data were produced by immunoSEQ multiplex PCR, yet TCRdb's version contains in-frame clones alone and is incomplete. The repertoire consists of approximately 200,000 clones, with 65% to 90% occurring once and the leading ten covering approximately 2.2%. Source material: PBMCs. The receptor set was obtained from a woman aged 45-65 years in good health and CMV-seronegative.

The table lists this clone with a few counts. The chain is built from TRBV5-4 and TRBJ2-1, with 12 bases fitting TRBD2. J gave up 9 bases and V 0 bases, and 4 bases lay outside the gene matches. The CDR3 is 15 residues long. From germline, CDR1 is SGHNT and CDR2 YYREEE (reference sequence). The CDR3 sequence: CASSLGTSGISEQFF. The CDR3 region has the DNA TGTGCCAGCAGCTTGGGGACTAGCGGGATCAGTGAGCAGTTCTTC.

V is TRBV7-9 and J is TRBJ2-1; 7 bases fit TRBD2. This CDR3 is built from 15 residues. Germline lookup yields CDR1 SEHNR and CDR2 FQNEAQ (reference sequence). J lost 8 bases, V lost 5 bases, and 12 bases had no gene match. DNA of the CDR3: TGTGCCAGCAGCCCCTTGGGAGGGCCGATGGATGAGCAGTTCTTC. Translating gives CASSPLGGPMDEQFF.

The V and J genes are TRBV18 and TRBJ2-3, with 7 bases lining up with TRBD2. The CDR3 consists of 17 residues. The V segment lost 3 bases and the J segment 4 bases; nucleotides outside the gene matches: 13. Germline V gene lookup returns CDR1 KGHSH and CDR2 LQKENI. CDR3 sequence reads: CASSPPLYREEADTQYF. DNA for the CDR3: TGTGCCAGCTCACCGCCCCTCTACCGGGAGGAGGCAGATACGCAGTATTTT.

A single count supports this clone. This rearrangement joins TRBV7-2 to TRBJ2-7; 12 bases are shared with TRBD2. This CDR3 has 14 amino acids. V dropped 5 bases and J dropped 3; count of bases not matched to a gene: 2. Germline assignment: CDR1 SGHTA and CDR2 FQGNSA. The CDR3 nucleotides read TGTGCCAGCAGCAGGACTAGCGGGGTCTACGAGCAGTACTTC. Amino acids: CASSRTSGVYEQYF.

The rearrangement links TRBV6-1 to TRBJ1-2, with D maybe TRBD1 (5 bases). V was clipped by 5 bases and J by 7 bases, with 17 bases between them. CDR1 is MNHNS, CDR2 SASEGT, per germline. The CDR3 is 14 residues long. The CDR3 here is CASSPSGTTGGYTF. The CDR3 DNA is TGTGCCAGCAGTCCCAGCGGGACCACGGGTGGCTACACCTTC.

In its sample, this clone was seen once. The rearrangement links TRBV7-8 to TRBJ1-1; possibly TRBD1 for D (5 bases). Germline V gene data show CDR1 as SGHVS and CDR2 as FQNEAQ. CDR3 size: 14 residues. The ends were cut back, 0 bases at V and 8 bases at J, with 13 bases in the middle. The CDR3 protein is CASSLAPVGQEAFF. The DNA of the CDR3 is TGTGCCAGCAGCTTAGCGCCTGTAGGACAAGAAGCTTTCTTT.

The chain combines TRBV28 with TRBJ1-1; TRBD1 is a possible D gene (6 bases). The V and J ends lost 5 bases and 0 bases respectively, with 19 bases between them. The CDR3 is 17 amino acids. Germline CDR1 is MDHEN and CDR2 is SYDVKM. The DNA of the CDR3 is TGTGCCAGCAGTCCTGGGGGGGGCGCTGGGATGAACACTGAAGCTTTCTTT. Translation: CASSPGGGAGMNTEAFF. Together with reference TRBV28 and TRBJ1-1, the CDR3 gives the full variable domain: DVKVTQSSRYLVKRTGEKVFLECVQDMDHENMFWYRQDPGLGLRLIYFSYDVKMKEKGDIPEGYSVSREKKERFSLILESASTNQTSMYLCASSPGGGAGMNTEAFFGQGTRLTVV.

In DNA form, the CDR3 reads TGTGCCAGCTTCTCCGTCGGGGGCATTCAGTACTTC. This codes for CASFSVGGIQYF. V gene TRBV6-5 combines with J gene TRBJ2-4, with D tentatively TRBD2 (6 bases). Trimming removed 8 bases from V and 9 bases from J, with 14 bases in between. There are 12 residues in the CDR3. CDR1 and CDR2 (germline): MNHEY, SVGAGI.